This T cell receptor (beta chain) was documented in a study of blood T cell repertoires in COVID-19. Study-wide background: Italy, Spain and the United States were the sources of the convalescent and acute COVID-19 samples.

Some clones are missing from TCRdb's copy, which holds only in-frame ones; the method was immunoSEQ multiplex PCR. The sample holds tens of thousands of clones, roughly 91% seen once. The sample comprised peripheral blood. This clonotype was obtained from a man older than 75 with acute or convalescent COVID-19.

CDR3 DNA: TGTGCCAGCAGTTTAGGACAGGCTAACGAGCAGTACTTC. It translates to CASSLGQANEQYF. This chain uses TRBV12-3 or TRBV12-4 with TRBJ2-7; perhaps TRBD1 as D (6 bases). Trimming took 1 base from V and 5 from J, leaving 9 bases between them. CDR3 length equals 13 residues.